This T cell receptor (beta chain) comes out of a study of PD-1 blockade in classical Hodgkin lymphoma. Time point given: cycle 4 day 1 (C4D1), after less than 7 weeks of nivolumab. Relapse after autologous stem cell transplantation occurred in every patient, and brentuximab vedotin exposure varied. The protocol was immunoSEQ multiplex PCR, while the TCRdb copy is restricted to in-frame clones and leaves out a portion. This sample has more than 75,000 clones, with about 93% found just once. This clonotype originated in a human donor with classical Hodgkin lymphoma. The material was peripheral blood mononuclear cells (PBMCs), obtained before the fourth cycle of nivolumab.

The CDR3 DNA sequence: TGTGCCAGCAGCCTAGCGGGAGTGGATACGCAGTATTTT. The encoded protein is CASSLAGVDTQYF. The chain combines TRBV6-1 with TRBJ2-3; 10 bases fit TRBD2. The J segment lost 6 bases and the V segment lost 6 bases, leaving 3 bases of the junction unmatched. CDR3 length: 13 residues. In germline, CDR1 is MNHNS, CDR2 SASEGT.